These 23 T cell receptor beta chains share one sample of origin, sequenced in a study of blood T cell repertoires in COVID-19. TCRdb keeps only in-frame clones here, not all; method: immunoSEQ multiplex PCR. The repertoire holds about 250,000 clones, with about 91% as singletons. Specimen: peripheral blood. Receptors originate from a woman in her twenties or thirties with COVID-19, enrolled during active disease.

The rearrangement uses TRBV2 and TRBJ1-3; weak D call: TRBD1 (5 bases). The germline V gene has CDR1 SNHLY and CDR2 FYNNEI. Trimming took 6 bases from V and 8 from J, leaving 11 bases between them. This CDR3 has 12 amino acids. In nucleotides, the CDR3 is TGTGCCAGCAGCGCACAGGTAGACACCATATATTTT. It codes for CASSAQVDTIYF.

This clone occurred once. CDR3 sequence reads: CASSGQGARVGEQYF. The CDR3 nucleotides read TGTGCCAGTAGTGGACAGGGGGCGCGGGTAGGCGAGCAGTACTTC. The genes are TRBV19 and TRBJ2-7; 11 bases are shared with TRBD1. V lost 5 bases and J lost 6; bases outside the gene matches: 9. In germline, CDR1 is LNHDA, CDR2 SQIVND (reference sequence). This CDR3 comprises 15 residues.

This clone was seen only a few times. The rearrangement joins TRBV19 to TRBJ1-5; TRBD1 aligns across 10 bases. Germline V gene data show CDR1 as LNHDA and CDR2 as SQIVND (reference sequence). There are 17 residues in the CDR3. With 4 bases clipped from V and 4 bases from J, the junction kept 10 bases outside the gene matches. The CDR3: CASSTASGTGVNQPQHF. As DNA, the CDR3 is TGTGCCAGTAGTACCGCATCCGGGACAGGGGTTAATCAGCCCCAGCATTTT.

The chain couples TRBV6-5 to TRBJ1-2; possible D gene TRBD1, 5 bases. The germline V and J ends were trimmed by 2 bases and 6 bases, with 10 bases remaining between them. CDR3 size: 13 residues. The V gene's germline CDR1 is MNHEY and CDR2 SVGAGI. The CDR3 is CASSYMGLDGYTF. The DNA for the CDR3 is TGTGCCAGCAGTTACATGGGGCTTGATGGCTACACCTTC.

This clone was detected only once. The chain has TRBV5-8 and TRBJ1-6, with TRBD1 matching over 8 bases. V trimming: 4 bases; J trimming: 5 bases; junction bases outside the gene matches: 14. Germline-derived CDR1 and CDR2 are SGHTS and YDEGEE. This CDR3 is 18 amino acids long. The CDR3 DNA is TGTGCCAGCAGCCCCACCAGGGGGCAGCGCATTAATAATTCACCCCTCCACTTT. Translating it yields CASSPTRGQRINNSPLHF.

The rearrangement uses TRBV7-2 and TRBJ1-1; D might be TRBD1 (6 bases). This CDR3 is built from 13 residues. V was trimmed by 3 bases and J by 9 bases, leaving 14 bases between them. CDR1 SGHTA and CDR2 FQGNSA come from the germline V gene. CDR3 nucleotide sequence: TGTGCCAGCAGCTTGGACCTGGGACAAAAAGCTTTCTTT. This gives the protein CASSLDLGQKAFF.

The gene calls are TRBV19 and TRBJ2-7; 10 positions agree with TRBD1. Germline values: CDR1 LNHDA, CDR2 SQIVND (reference sequence). Losses at the gene ends were 7 bases for V and 5 bases for J; bases not matched to a gene: 14. CDR3 length: 16 residues. The CDR3 region has the DNA TGTGCCAGTACCCTCAGACCAGGACAGGGGGGCAACGAGCAGTACGTC. Its translation: CASTLRPGQGGNEQYV.

V and J are TRBV19 and TRBJ2-3; D possibly corresponds to TRBD2 (5 bases). The CDR3 sequence is 12 residues long. Germline V CDR1 and CDR2: LNHDA, SQIVND (reference sequence). Trimming shortened V by 4 bases and J by 8 bases, and 10 bases separated the two germline ends. The CDR3 protein is CASSNGVTTQYF. The CDR3 nucleotides are TGTGCCAGTAGTAACGGGGTTACTACGCAGTATTTT.

This clone is a singleton in its sample. The rearrangement joins TRBV19 to TRBJ2-1, with 7 positions matching TRBD2. The CDR3 contains 14 residues. V lost 7 bases, J lost 7 bases, and 10 bases stayed unmatched. The germline gives CDR1 LNHDA, CDR2 SQIVND (reference sequence). The CDR3 DNA reads TGTGCCAGTATAGGCGGGAGCAGCGCTAATGAGCAGTTCTTC. It specifies CASIGGSSANEQFF. The full variable domain, with the rest looked up from reference TRBV19 and TRBJ2-1, is DGGITQSPKYLFRKEGQNVTLSCEQNLNHDAMYWYRQDPGQGLRLIYYSQIVNDFQKGDIAEGYSVSREKKESFPLTVTSAQKNPTAFYLCASIGGSSANEQFFGPGTRLTVL.

This chain links TRBV5-4 with TRBJ1-1; maybe TRBD1 (5 bases). The CDR3 totals 14 residues. Trimming stripped 4 bases from V and 3 bases from J, with 13 bases between. In germline, CDR1 is SGHNT, CDR2 YYREEE (reference sequence). CDR3 coding DNA: TGTGCCAGCAGCGCGGGACTAAGGGACACTGAAGCTTTCTTT. It encodes CASSAGLRDTEAFF.

Here the CDR3 DNA reads TGTGCCATCAGTGAGTCACGGGGTGGGAACACCGGGGAGCTGTTTTTT. Translating it yields CAISESRGGNTGELFF. The V and J genes are TRBV10-3 and TRBJ2-2; possible D gene TRBD2, 5 bases. The CDR3 is made up of 16 amino acids. Deletions cut 0 bases from V and 1 base from J, with 9 bases between. The germline gives CDR1 ENHRY, CDR2 SYGVKD.

The chain recombines TRBV14 with TRBJ2-1, with 7 positions matching TRBD1. Germline V gene data show CDR1 as SGHDN and CDR2 as FVKESK. Trimming removed 4 bases from V and 0 bases from J; junction bases left unmatched: 3. The CDR3 sequence is 15 residues long. CDR3 in DNA: TGTGCCAGCAGCCCCTGGACAGGCTCCTACAATGAGCAGTTCTTC. Translating it yields CASSPWTGSYNEQFF.

J is TRBJ1-6 and V is TRBV27; the match to TRBD1 covers 12 bases. The CDR3 totals 17 residues. J was trimmed by 10 bases and V by 1 base; bases with no gene match: 8. Germline loops: CDR1 MNHEY, CDR2 SMNVEV (reference sequence). The CDR3 here is CASSLFRGTGGDSPLHF. CDR3 nucleotide sequence: TGTGCCAGCAGTTTATTTCGCGGGACAGGGGGCGACTCACCCCTCCACTTT.

The chain employs TRBV5-5 and TRBJ2-2, with 8 bases lining up with TRBD1. V lost 3 bases to trimming and J lost 7 bases; unmatched junction nucleotides: 8. CDR3 length: 15 residues. CDR1 and CDR2 (germline): SGHKS, YYEKEE (reference sequence). For the CDR3, the DNA is TGTGCCAGCAGCTCCCAGGACAGGGACAACGGGGAGCTGTTTTTT. Amino acids: CASSSQDRDNGELFF.

This clone was seen once. This chain links TRBV6-5 with TRBJ2-4; TRBD1 agrees at 9 bases. Germline V gene data show CDR1 as MNHEY and CDR2 as SVGAGI. V shed 5 bases, J shed 7 bases, and the junction held 9 bases outside the gene matches. The CDR3 is 15 residues long. The CDR3 here is CASSNGQGKANIQYF. The CDR3 coding sequence is TGTGCCAGCAGTAACGGACAGGGGAAAGCGAACATTCAGTACTTC.

The CDR3 region has the DNA TGTGCCATCAGTGACTCGGCGGAGTACACCGGGGAGCTGTTTTTT. Protein: CAISDSAEYTGELFF. V gene TRBV10-3 combines with J gene TRBJ2-2; no firm D call. The V end was cut by 3 bases, the J end by 3 bases, with 11 bases between. Germline CDR1 and CDR2: ENHRY and SYGVKD. The CDR3 is 15 residues long.

The chain links TRBV5-5 to TRBJ2-1, with D possibly matching TRBD1 (5 bases). The germline V gene encodes CDR1 SGHKS and CDR2 YYEKEE (reference sequence). This CDR3 spans 14 amino acids. Trimming left V 7 bases short and J 11 bases short, with 22 bases between. Here the CDR3 DNA reads TGTGCCAGCTGGCGTGGGTACAGGTCCATCAAGCAGTTCTTC. It encodes CASWRGYRSIKQFF.

This chain uses TRBV3-1 (or the pseudogene TRBV3-2) with TRBJ1-1; 9 nucleotides line up with TRBD1. Germline V gene sequence: CDR1 LGHDT, CDR2 YNNKEL (reference sequence). V lost 5 bases, J lost 2 bases, and 15 bases stayed unmatched. The CDR3 spans 18 residues. Written as DNA, the CDR3 is TGTGCCAGCAGCGAAAAGGACAGGGGACCTTTCCTCAACACTGAAGCTTTCTTT. Residues: CASSEKDRGPFLNTEAFF.

V is TRBV7-8 and J is TRBJ1-6; TRBD1 is a possible D gene (5 bases). Germline V lookup: CDR1 SGHVS, CDR2 FQNEAQ. Trimming pared 5 bases from V and 10 bases from J, leaving 12 bases between. The CDR3 is made up of 13 amino acids. The CDR3 DNA reads TGTGCCAGCAGCACCCAGGGTTACTCACCCCTCCACTTT. It yields the protein CASSTQGYSPLHF.

The rearrangement uses TRBV15 and TRBJ2-7; possibly TRBD2 for D (5 bases). Trimming cost V 1 base and J 0 bases, with 13 bases left between them. The CDR3 has 16 residues. The germline V gene has CDR1 LNHNV and CDR2 YYDKDF (reference sequence). CDR3 amino acids: CATSRVGSPGSYEQYF. The CDR3 DNA sequence: TGTGCCACCAGCAGAGTTGGGAGCCCTGGCTCCTACGAGCAGTACTTC.

This chain links TRBV19 with TRBJ1-5, with 7 bases fitting TRBD1. The length of the CDR3 is 14 residues. Germline loops: CDR1 LNHDA, CDR2 SQIVND (reference sequence). The V gene end was trimmed by 6 bases and the J gene end by 9 bases; junction bases not matched to a gene: 11. CDR3 in amino acids: CASRAGQNLGPQHF. The DNA for the CDR3 is TGTGCCAGTAGGGCGGGACAGAACTTGGGGCCCCAGCATTTT.

Details on this clone: The junction does not match germline at one end; this may be a read error. The chain is built from TRBV7-7 and TRBJ2-5; 8 bases agree with TRBD2. The CDR3 extends over 16 amino acids. Germline assignment: CDR1 SSHAT and CDR2 FNYEAQ (reference sequence). This CDR3 reads CASSPAPAGGSETQYF. CDR3 nucleotides: TGTGCTAGCAGCCCAGCCCCGGCGGGAGGATCCGAGACCCAGTACTTC.

This chain links TRBV3-1 (or the pseudogene TRBV3-2) with TRBJ2-7, with TRBD1 matching over 9 bases. Losses at the gene ends were 6 bases for V and 7 bases for J; bases not matched to a gene: 10. The CDR3 totals 14 residues. Per germline, CDR1 LGHDT and CDR2 YNNKEL (reference sequence). The CDR3 loop reads CASSDRDRAYEQYF. CDR3 sequence (DNA): TGTGCCAGCAGTGACCGGGACAGGGCTTATGAGCAGTACTTC.